The present entry profiles one TCR beta chain with its context. Followed longitudinally, the Seattle patients had been enrolled during active infection. The data belong to a study of blood T cell repertoires in COVID-19. Study details: Nucleic acid was either cDNA or gDNA, and it came from T cells, B-cell-depleted T cells, or PBMCs.

With 8 bases removed from V and 3 bases from J, the gap between germline ends came to 13 bases. CDR3 size: 13 residues. The germline V gene has CDR1 MDHEN and CDR2 SYDVKM. In the original processing: Counts of nucleated cells, estimated from reference gene primer amplification, were obtained. TCRdb keeps only in-frame clones here, not all; method: immunoSEQ multiplex PCR. From that table come the V and J calls and clone size; the DNA was used to work out D and trimming. Of approximately 120,000 clones in the sample, roughly 80% were seen once. V usage is TRBV28 and J usage is TRBJ1-1; D possibly corresponds to TRBD1 (5 bases). This receptor was taken from a man older than 75 with COVID-19, enrolled during active disease. Sequencing was performed on peripheral blood. The CDR3 DNA sequence: TGTGCCAGCTTCCGGGGCGGGGACACTGAAGCTTTCTTT. Encoded protein: CASFRGGDTEAFF. The full variable domain, with the rest looked up from reference TRBV28 and TRBJ1-1, is DVKVTQSSRYLVKRTGEKVFLECVQDMDHENMFWYRQDPGLGLRLIYFSYDVKMKEKGDIPEGYSVSREKKERFSLILESASTNQTSMYLCASFRGGDTEAFFGQGTRLTVV.